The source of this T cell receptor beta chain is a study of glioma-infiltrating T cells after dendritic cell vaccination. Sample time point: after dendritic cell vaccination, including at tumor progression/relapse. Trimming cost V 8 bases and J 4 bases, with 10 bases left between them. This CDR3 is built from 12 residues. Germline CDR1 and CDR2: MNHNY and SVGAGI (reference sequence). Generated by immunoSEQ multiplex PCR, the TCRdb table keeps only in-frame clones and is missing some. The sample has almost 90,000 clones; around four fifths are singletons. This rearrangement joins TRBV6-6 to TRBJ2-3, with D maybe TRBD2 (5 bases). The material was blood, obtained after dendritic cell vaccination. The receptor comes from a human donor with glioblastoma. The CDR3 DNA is TGTGCCAGCGGGCTAGCCGCAGATACGCAGTATTTT. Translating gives CASGLAADTQYF.